This TCR beta chain was captured in a study of CD8+ T cells in alopecia areata. About the study: At a dose of 5 to 10 mg twice daily, oral tofacitinib was given to treated patients. Study-level points and caveats: Scalp clonality and expanded CD8+ clones among the top 100 fell significantly with tofacitinib.

Extraction of RNA preceded its reverse transcription into cDNA, which served as the sequencing template. Produced via immunoSEQ multiplex PCR; TCRdb's table is partial and in-frame only. The sample contains a few hundred thousand clones, around two fifths of which appear only once. The sample's treatment: oral pan-JAK inhibitor, 5-10 mg twice daily. A word on this clone: Its cognate antigen is unknown. This may be a read error, as it is one base from a much larger clone.

V lost 5 bases and J 0 bases, leaving 5 bases between the germline ends. CDR1 is MNHEY and CDR2 is SVGAGI in the germline V gene. The CDR3 sequence is 14 residues long. This chain connects TRBV6-5 to TRBJ2-6; D ambiguous. Here the sequenced sample was CD4+ T cells sorted from blood, taken at week 34, from a patient treated with tofacitinib. The source is a human donor with alopecia areata. The CDR3 DNA reads as TGTGCCAGCAGTGAAAACTCTGGGGCCAACGTCCTGACTTTC. It is translated as CASSENSGANVLTF.